The 20 T cell receptor beta chains listed next were all sequenced from one sample in a study of immune evolution from preneoplasia to lung adenocarcinoma. Method: immunoSEQ multiplex PCR; TCRdb's copy keeps in-frame clones and lacks some. The top ten clones hold roughly 9.8% of a sample with about 6,500 clones, 73% of them seen once. The specimen sequenced was FFPE lung adenocarcinoma in situ tissue. The receptors were gathered from a donor of 70 years or more with lung adenocarcinoma.

This rearrangement joins TRBV30 to TRBJ2-3, with D tentatively TRBD1 (6 bases). V lost 0 bases and J lost 1, with 23 bases in between. There are 19 residues in the CDR3. Per germline, CDR1 GTSNPN and CDR2 SVGIG (reference sequence). This CDR3 reads CAWSVQRGFLVPRTDTQYF. The CDR3 DNA reads TGTGCCTGGAGTGTACAAAGGGGGTTTCTAGTACCTCGCACAGATACGCAGTATTTT.

This chain connects TRBV2 to TRBJ1-4; D possibly corresponds to TRBD1 (5 bases). Trimming took off 11 bases at V and 8 bases at J, with 15 bases between the two ends. The CDR3 is 12 amino acids. CDR1 is SNHLY and CDR2 is FYNNEI in the germline V gene. CDR3 region: CASGAGWEKLFF. CDR3 DNA sequence: TGTGCCTCCGGGGCCGGATGGGAAAAACTGTTTTTT.

This clone was seen more than once but under ten times. The rearrangement uses TRBV5-1 and TRBJ2-1; 8 bases map to TRBD1. The V and J ends lost 4 bases and 5 bases, in that order; junction bases with no gene match: 11. This CDR3 has 16 amino acids. Per the germline V gene, CDR1 is SGHRS and CDR2 is YFSETQ. This CDR3 is CASSGMDRDRNNEQFF. The DNA for the CDR3 is TGCGCCAGCAGCGGGATGGACAGGGATCGAAACAATGAGCAGTTCTTC.

The chain recombines TRBV28 with TRBJ2-7; unclear D gene. Germline-derived CDR1 and CDR2 are MDHEN and SYDVKM. This CDR3 region has 11 residues. V lost 5 bases, J lost 4 bases, and 6 bases lay in between. CDR3 nucleotides: TGTGCCAGCAGTCCCCATTACGAGCAGTACTTC. Translation: CASSPHYEQYF.

This clone has just one count. The J gene is TRBJ1-5, the V gene TRBV7-8; 7 bases align to TRBD1. The CDR3 totals 14 residues. Germline CDR1 is SGHVS and CDR2 is FQNEAQ. Germline trimming cut 6 bases from V and 4 bases from J; bases unmatched to any gene: 6. The CDR3 loop reads CASSQQGTNQPQHF. The CDR3 nucleotides read TGTGCCAGCAGTCAACAGGGGACAAATCAGCCCCAGCATTTT.

The chain joins TRBV28 to TRBJ1-5; D is uncertain. The ends were cut back, 5 bases at V and 9 bases at J, with 11 bases in the middle. The CDR3 spans 12 residues. Germline V lookup: CDR1 MDHEN, CDR2 SYDVKM. The chain's CDR3 is CASSPPGWPQHF. The CDR3 region has the DNA TGTGCCAGCAGTCCTCCCGGATGGCCCCAGCATTTT.

The CDR3 DNA is TGTGCCAGCAGTTACGAGCCTAGGGACTCTGGAAACACCATATATTTT. It specifies CASSYEPRDSGNTIYF. The genes are TRBV6-6 and TRBJ1-3, with unresolved D. Germline-derived CDR1 and CDR2 are MNHNY and SVGAGI (reference sequence). Trimming pared 2 bases from V and 0 bases from J, leaving 11 bases between. This CDR3 is built from 16 residues.

This clone was seen only a few times. The chain carries TRBV9 and TRBJ1-2, with 10 bases lining up with TRBD1. The CDR3 consists of 15 residues. Unmatched junction bases numbered 10, after V lost 4 bases and J lost 7 bases. From germline, CDR1 is SGDLS and CDR2 YYNGEE. CDR3 protein: CASSTRQGAWGGYTF. CDR3 sequence (DNA): TGTGCCAGCAGCACAAGACAGGGGGCGTGGGGTGGCTACACCTTC.

The chain uses TRBV6-1 and TRBJ1-5; D uncertain. V lost 6 bases and J lost 7, with 13 bases in between. The germline V gene encodes CDR1 MNHNS and CDR2 SASEGT. The CDR3 is made up of 13 amino acids. The CDR3 sequence is CASSLGPPQPQHF. Written as DNA, the CDR3 is TGTGCCAGCAGCTTAGGCCCTCCCCAGCCCCAGCATTTT.

The rearrangement joins TRBV4-1 to TRBJ1-4, with TRBD1 as a possible D gene (5 bases). V was trimmed by 0 bases and J by 6 bases, leaving 14 bases between them. This CDR3 comprises 16 residues. Germline V gene lookup returns CDR1 MGHRA and CDR2 YSYEKL. CDR3 amino acids: CASSQEIVRGYEKLFF. The CDR3 DNA reads TGCGCCAGCAGCCAAGAAATCGTACGGGGGTATGAAAAACTGTTTTTT.

V is TRBV2 and J is TRBJ2-5; the match to TRBD1 covers 8 bases. This CDR3 is 14 amino acids long. Trimming at V came to 6 bases and at J to 3 bases, leaving 6 bases not matched to a gene. CDR1 is SNHLY and CDR2 is FYNNEI in the germline V gene. CDR3 loop: CASSRDRREETQYF. CDR3 DNA: TGTGCCAGCAGCCGGGACAGGCGGGAAGAGACCCAGTACTTC. The variable domain in full, with the rest retrieved from reference TRBV2 and TRBJ2-5, is EPEVTQTPSHQVTQMGQEVILRCVPISNHLYFYWYRQILGQKVEFLVSFYNNEISEKSEIFDDQFSVERPDGSNFTLKIRSTKLEDSAMYFCASSRDRREETQYFGPGTRLLVL.

The V call is TRBV18, the J call TRBJ2-1; tentative D call: TRBD1 (6 bases). Germline V gene sequence: CDR1 KGHSH, CDR2 LQKENI. Trimming left V 3 bases short and J 2 bases short, with 20 bases between. CDR3 size: 18 residues. This chain's CDR3 is CASSPPGGLAGAYNEQFF. CDR3 DNA: TGTGCCAGCTCACCCCCGGGTGGGCTGGCAGGGGCCTACAATGAGCAGTTCTTC. Complete variable domain (other parts from reference TRBV18 and TRBJ2-1): NAGVMQNPRHLVRRRGQEARLRCSPMKGHSHVYWYRQLPEEGLKFMVYLQKENIIDESGMPKERFSAEFPKEGPSILRIQQVVRGDSAAYFCASSPPGGLAGAYNEQFFGPGTRLTVL.

This chain connects TRBV27 to TRBJ1-4; 9 nucleotides agree with TRBD1. The V gene's germline CDR1 is MNHEY and CDR2 SMNVEV (reference sequence). J was trimmed by 4 bases and V by 4 bases; bases with no gene match: 4. The CDR3 loop spans 15 amino acids. CDR3 nucleotides: TGTGCCAGCAGTTACAGGGGGCTGGGTAATGAAAAACTGTTTTTT. Translated: CASSYRGLGNEKLFF.

In DNA form, the CDR3 reads TGCGCCAGCAGCCAAGAAGGGTGGGGGGAAGGAGGCTACACCTTC. The encoded protein is CASSQEGWGEGGYTF. The chain carries TRBV4-3 and TRBJ1-2; D may be TRBD1 (5 bases). The CDR3 extends over 15 amino acids. CDR1 is LGHNA and CDR2 is YSLEER in the germline V gene. Trimming pared 0 bases from V and 8 bases from J, leaving 16 bases between.

The J gene is TRBJ1-2, the V gene TRBV30; TRBD1 might be the D (6 bases). Trimming stripped 2 bases from V and 1 base from J, with 11 bases between. The length of the CDR3 is 14 residues. Per the germline V gene, CDR1 is GTSNPN and CDR2 is SVGIG (reference sequence). The CDR3 bases are TGTGCCTGGAGTAGGGGGGTTGATAACTATGGCTACACCTTC. Translation: CAWSRGVDNYGYTF.

The rearrangement uses TRBV9 and TRBJ1-2; no clear D gene. Per the germline V gene, CDR1 is SGDLS and CDR2 is YYNGEE. The ends were cut back, 0 bases at V and 8 bases at J, with 20 bases in the middle. This CDR3 has 16 amino acids. CDR3 coding DNA: TGTGCCAGCAGCGTAGCGTCTGGACTAACGAGTCGGGGCTACACCTTC. Amino acid sequence: CASSVASGLTSRGYTF.

The chain carries TRBV6-5 and TRBJ2-2, with a tentative D call TRBD1 (6 bases). The length of the CDR3 is 14 residues. CDR1 MNHEY and CDR2 SVGAGI come from the germline V gene. The V and J ends lost 6 bases and 5 bases respectively, with 13 bases between them. CDR3: CASSRTVETGELFF. Here the CDR3 DNA reads TGTGCCAGCAGCCGGACAGTCGAAACCGGGGAGCTGTTTTTT.

With respect to this clone: Sequence at one end of the junction differs from germline and may be a read error. V gene TRBV6-4 combines with J gene TRBJ1-1, with 7 nucleotides matching TRBD1. Germline V gene data show CDR1 as MRHNA and CDR2 as SNTAGT. This CDR3 region has 13 residues. The CDR3 here is CAGSRDQQGIAFF. The CDR3 DNA reads TGTGCCGGCAGTCGAGACCAACAGGGGATAGCTTTCTTT.

The genes are TRBV7-9 and TRBJ1-1; D remains ambiguous. With 2 bases removed from V and 0 bases from J, the gap between germline ends came to 4 bases. The CDR3 extends over 13 amino acids. Germline V gene data show CDR1 as SEHNR and CDR2 as FQNEAQ (reference sequence). The DNA of the CDR3 is TGTGCCAGCAGCTTAACAGTGAACACTGAAGCTTTCTTT. Translated: CASSLTVNTEAFF. Looking up the rest from reference TRBV7-9 and TRBJ1-1 gives the full variable domain: DTGVSQNPRHKITKRGQNVTFRCDPISEHNRLYWYRQTLGQGPEFLTYFQNEAQLEKSRLLSDRFSAERPKGSFSTLEIQRTEQGDSAMYLCASSLTVNTEAFFGQGTRLTVV.

This clone turned up a few times. This chain connects TRBV9 to TRBJ2-2, with D maybe TRBD2 (6 bases). Germline-derived CDR1 and CDR2 are SGDLS and YYNGEE. This CDR3 comprises 18 residues. The V gene lost 4 bases and the J gene lost 4 bases, with 23 bases spanning the gap. CDR3 DNA: TGTGCCAGCAGCCCCTGGGGGTGGGGCGGGGATGGCACCGGGGAGCTGTTTTTT. Translated: CASSPWGWGGDGTGELFF.